This section outlines one T cell receptor (beta chain) sequence together with its context. What it binds is not known. Some clones are missing from TCRdb's copy, which holds only in-frame ones; the method was immunoSEQ multiplex PCR. The sample gives around 62,000 clones, around nine tenths of which show up once; less than 2% is in the top ten. Time point meaning: week 11, during vaccination. One vaccine dose held 300 ug of mutant IDH1 20-mer peptide and came with topical imiquimod. Patients carried new grade 3 or 4 IDH1-mutant astrocytomas lacking nuclear ATRX. The CDR3 totals 15 residues. Trimming took off 3 bases at V and 0 bases at J, with 12 bases between the two ends. From germline, CDR1 is SGHVS and CDR2 FNYEAQ. These data are taken from a study of a mutant IDH1 vaccine in newly diagnosed glioma. The wider study: The first vaccination came 4-6 weeks after radiotherapy alone, or with temozolomide cycles. The study's findings and limits: Vaccination elicited immune responses in roughly 93% of patients.

The chain combines TRBV7-6 with TRBJ2-7; maybe TRBD2 (6 bases). This sequence was found in a man aged 40-55 years with glioma. The input for sequencing was PBMCs, taken from a glioma patient whose treatment included an IDH1 peptide vaccine. The chain's CDR3 is CASSLAGRDSYEQYF. The DNA for the CDR3 is TGTGCCAGCAGCTTGGCCGGGCGGGACTCCTACGAGCAGTACTTC.